The source of this TCR beta chain is a study of T-cell reconstitution after alpha-beta-depleted transplantation in children. Library preparation (for TCRbeta) was performed with unique molecular identifiers. Each CDR3 protein gets one entry after TCRdb re-called the PCR reads with MiXCR. This table has about 360,000 distinct CDR3 sequences, roughly 15% appearing once. The CDR3 loop spans 16 amino acids. CDR1 LGHDT and CDR2 YNNKEL come from the germline V gene (reference sequence). This clonotype occurred a few times. At one of its ends the junction is not consistent with the germline gene, which may arise from a read error.

This receptor was identified in a human donor who donated a stem cell graft to a child with Fanconi anemia. This chain links TRBV3-1 with TRBJ1-1; 8 nucleotides align to TRBD1. The sample in question was PBMCs, obtained from the stem cell graft. The CDR3 region has the DNA TGTGCCAGCAGCCAAGAATTGCAGGGGGCGAACAGTGAAGCTTTCTTT. Encoded protein: CASSQELQGANSEAFF.